This T cell receptor beta chain was captured by sequencing in a study of blood T cells in healthy people across ages. Study findings and constraints: PBMC samples, being unsorted, prevented any conclusive comparison of naive and antigen-experienced cells.

The CDR3 totals 13 residues. Germline V CDR1 and CDR2: LNHNV, YYDKDF (reference sequence). Regarding this clonotype: No antigen is known for it.

The use of a sample-barcoded 5' primer and a J-beta primer mix characterized a second PCR of roughly 6 to 11 cycles. TCRdb independently ran MiXCR on the 5' RACE reads; one entry per CDR3 protein. There are about 800,000 distinct CDR3 sequences in the sample; 20% to 25% occur only once, and more than 3% lies in the top ten. This sample also appeared in a second study, on T cells of mothers and their children.

The chain is built from TRBV15 and TRBJ2-5, with D unresolved. The J call is in doubt because the DNA end fits TRBJ2-7 better. The clonotype originates from a boy aged 10-17 years in good health. The source material was blood. The CDR3 sequence is CATSPSVWLEQYF. DNA of the CDR3: TGTGCCACCAGCCCCTCGGTGTGGCTCGAGCAGTACTTC.